This T cell receptor (beta chain) was documented in a study of cytomegalovirus exposure and HLA in healthy donors. Study-level information: Genotyping showed 81% of almost 400 donors falling in the Caucasian-associated ancestry cluster. General study results and limits: A later analysis found that most CMV-associated TCR beta chains appeared HLA-restricted. The analysis excluded some indistinguishable V segments, including TRBV6-2 and TRBV6-3.

The ends lost 6 bases at V and 4 bases at J; junction bases unmatched: 11. The CDR3 has 18 residues. The germline V gene has CDR1 LNHDA and CDR2 SQIVND (reference sequence). PCR primers comprised 60 Vbeta and 13 Jbeta primers. The repertoire was sequenced with immunoSEQ multiplex PCR; TCRdb's copy has only in-frame clones and lacks some. The sample records some 120,000 clones, 74% being singletons. The table lists this clone with a few counts. The antigen is undetermined. V is TRBV19 and J is TRBJ2-3; 15 nucleotides align to TRBD2. Sequencing was done on a sample of PBMCs. This clonotype was obtained from a man aged 40-49 years in good health and CMV-seropositive. The CDR3 DNA reads as TGTGCCAGTAGGGAGGGACTAGCGGGAGGTGATGGCCCAGATACGCAGTATTTT. Encoded protein: CASREGLAGGDGPDTQYF. The full variable domain, with the rest looked up from reference TRBV19 and TRBJ2-3, is DGGITQSPKYLFRKEGQNVTLSCEQNLNHDAMYWYRQDPGQGLRLIYYSQIVNDFQKGDIAEGYSVSREKKESFPLTVTSAQKNPTAFYLCASREGLAGGDGPDTQYFGPGTRLTVL.